This T cell receptor (beta chain) was profiled in a study of T-cell reconstitution after alpha-beta-depleted transplantation in children listed by TCRdb under 2016. In the study overall: Using TCR repertoire profiling, the study followed T-cell immune reconstitution in a quantitative way in children after TCRalphabeta/CD19-depleted allogeneic hematopoietic cell transplantation.

Trimming costs V 6 bases and J 5 bases, and their ends lie 8 bases apart. According to the germline V gene (reference sequence), CDR1 reads MNHEY and CDR2 reads SMNVEV. Including cysteine and phenylalanine, the CDR3 has 12 amino acids. Only the CDR3 DNA is retained, 36 bases long and in frame from the first base. Library creation used PCR. The sequencer listed for this sample is Illumina HiSeq 2500. To normalize quantification of the TCRbeta repertoire, the TCR libraries were built with molecular barcoding that relied on unique molecular identifiers. TCRdb reanalyzed the raw reads on its own, using fastp at Q25 for trimming and MiXCR for clone calling, and kept in-frame beta chains. Merged by CDR3 protein, the rows form single entries marked with the most common genes and DNA. Across this sample there are almost 500,000 distinct CDR3 sequences, with under 15% seen only once. About 5.4% of the sample comes from the top ten.

The table lists this clonotype with a few counts. Its specific antigen is unknown. Per-nucleotide qualities are absent, and no much larger clonotype sits a single base away. The material was PBMCs from the stem cell graft donor, obtained from the stem cell graft. The chain links TRBV27 with TRBJ2-1, with the D segment identity uncertain. This clonotype was obtained from a human donor who donated a stem cell graft to a child with combined immunodeficiency. The CDR3 reads CASSGLDNEQFF. The DNA sequence is as follows: TGTGCCAGCAGCGGGCTGGACAATGAGCAGTTCTTC.